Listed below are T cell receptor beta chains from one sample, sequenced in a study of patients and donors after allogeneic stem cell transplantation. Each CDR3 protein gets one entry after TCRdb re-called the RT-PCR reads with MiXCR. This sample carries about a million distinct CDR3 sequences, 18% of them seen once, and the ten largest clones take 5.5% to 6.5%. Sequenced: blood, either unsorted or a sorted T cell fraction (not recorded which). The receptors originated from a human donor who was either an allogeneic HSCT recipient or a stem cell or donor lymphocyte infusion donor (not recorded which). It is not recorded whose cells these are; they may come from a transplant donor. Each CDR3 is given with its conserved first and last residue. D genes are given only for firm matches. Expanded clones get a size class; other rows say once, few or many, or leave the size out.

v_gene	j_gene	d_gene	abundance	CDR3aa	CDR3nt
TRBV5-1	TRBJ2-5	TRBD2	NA	CASSLNPGLAGETQYF	TGCGCCAGCAGCTTGAACCCGGGACTAGCGGGAGAGACCCAGTACTTC
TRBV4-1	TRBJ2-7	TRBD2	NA	CASSQVTSGTYEQYF	TGCGCCAGCAGCCAAGTCACTAGCGGGACATACGAGCAGTACTTC
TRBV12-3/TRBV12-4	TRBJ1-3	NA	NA	CASSSDGLSGNTIYF	TGTGCCAGCAGTTCCGACGGCCTCTCTGGAAACACCATATATTTT
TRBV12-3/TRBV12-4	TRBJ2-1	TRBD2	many	CASRTSGASSYNEQFF	TGTGCCAGCAGAACTAGCGGGGCGAGCTCCTACAATGAGCAGTTCTTC
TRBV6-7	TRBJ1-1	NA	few	CASSYGEGRPEAFF	TGTGCCAGCAGTTACGGGGAGGGGAGACCTGAAGCTTTCTTT
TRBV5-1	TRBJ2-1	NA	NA	CASSLDLNNEQFF	TGCGCCAGCAGCTTGGATCTGAACAATGAGCAGTTCTTC
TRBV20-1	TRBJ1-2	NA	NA	CSASFGPGDMCTF	TGCAGTGCTAGCTTCGGGCCCGGAGATATGTGCACCTTC
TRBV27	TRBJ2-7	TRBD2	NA	CASSSPRTSGSVHSYEQYF	TGTGCCAGCAGTTCTCCAAGGACTAGCGGGTCGGTGCACTCCTACGAGCAGTACTTC
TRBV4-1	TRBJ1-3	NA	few	CASSQGPRRNSGNTIYF	TGCGCCAGCAGCCAAGGGCCTCGTAGGAACTCTGGAAACACCATATATTTT
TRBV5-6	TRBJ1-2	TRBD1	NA	CASRLVPGGPPDGYTF	TGTGCCAGCAGACTGGTCCCAGGGGGCCCCCCTGATGGCTACACCTTC
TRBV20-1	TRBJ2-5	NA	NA	CSARGMRGTQETQYF	TGCAGTGCTAGAGGGATGCGGGGAACCCAAGAGACCCAGTACTTC
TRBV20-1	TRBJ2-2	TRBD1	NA	CSALQGADTGELFF	TGCAGTGCTTTACAGGGGGCCGACACCGGGGAGCTGTTTTTT
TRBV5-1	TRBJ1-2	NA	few	CASSPLEVYGYTF	TGCGCCAGCAGCCCTTTGGAGGTCTATGGCTACACCTTC
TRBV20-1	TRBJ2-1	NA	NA	CSARAPLPGLSYNEQFF	TGCAGTGCTAGAGCTCCCCTACCGGGGCTCTCCTACAATGAGCAGTTCTTC
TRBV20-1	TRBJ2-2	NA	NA	CSAPWTGELFF	TGCAGTGCCCCTTGGACCGGGGAGCTGTTTTTT
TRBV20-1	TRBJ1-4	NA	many	CSASLRQKLFF	TGCAGTGCTAGTCTTCGGCAAAAACTGTTTTTT
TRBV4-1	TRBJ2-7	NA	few	CASSQDTRPLYEQYF	TGCGCCAGCAGCCAAGATACCAGGCCCCTCTACGAGCAGTACTTC
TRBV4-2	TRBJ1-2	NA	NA	CASSYGQLDNYGYTF	TGTGCCAGCAGTTACGGACAGTTGGATAACTATGGCTACACCTTC
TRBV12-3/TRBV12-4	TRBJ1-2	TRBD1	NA	CASSPSWDRDTYGYTF	TGTGCCAGCAGCCCAAGTTGGGACAGAGACACCTATGGCTACACCTTC
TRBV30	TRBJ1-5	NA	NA	CAWRDRWSNQPQHF	TGTGCCTGGAGGGACCGCTGGAGCAATCAGCCCCAGCATTTT
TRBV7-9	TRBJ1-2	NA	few	CASSFPTVGYGYTF	TGTGCCAGCAGCTTCCCCACCGTAGGCTATGGCTACACCTTC
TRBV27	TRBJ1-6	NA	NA	CASSRWITGLDSPLHF	TGTGCCAGCAGTCGGTGGATCACAGGGTTGGATTCACCCCTCCACTTT
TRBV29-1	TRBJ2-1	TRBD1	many	CSGERQGNPPEQFF	TGCAGCGGGGAGAGACAGGGGAACCCTCCTGAGCAGTTCTTC
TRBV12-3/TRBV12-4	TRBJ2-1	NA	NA	CASQGTPSEQFF	TGTGCCAGCCAGGGGACCCCCTCTGAGCAGTTCTTC
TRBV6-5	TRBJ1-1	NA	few	CASSYGSGRAEAFF	TGTGCCAGCAGTTACGGATCAGGGAGAGCTGAAGCTTTCTTT
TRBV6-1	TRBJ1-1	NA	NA	CASMTEVVNTEAFF	TGTGCCAGCATGACAGAAGTTGTGAACACTGAAGCTTTCTTT
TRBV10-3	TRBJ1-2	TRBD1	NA	CAISEFQEYATGKYGYTF	TGTGCCATCAGTGAGTTCCAGGAATATGCGACAGGGAAATATGGCTACACCTTC
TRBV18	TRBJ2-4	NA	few	CASSPKDQLLAKNIQYF	TGTGCCAGCTCACCAAAGGACCAACTGCTAGCCAAAAACATTCAGTACTTC
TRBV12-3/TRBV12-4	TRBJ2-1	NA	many	CASSLIPPDNEQFF	TGTGCCAGCAGTTTAATTCCCCCTGACAATGAGCAGTTCTTC
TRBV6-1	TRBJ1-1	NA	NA	CASSRQAPSMNTEAFF	TGTGCCAGCAGCAGACAGGCCCCCTCAATGAACACTGAAGCTTTCTTT
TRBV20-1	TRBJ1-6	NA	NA	CSARGTVYNSPLHF	TGCAGTGCTAGGGGGACGGTCTATAATTCACCCCTCCACTTT
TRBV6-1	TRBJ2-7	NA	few	CASTRGLAYEQYF	TGTGCCAGCACTCGGGGCTTGGCCTACGAGCAGTACTTC
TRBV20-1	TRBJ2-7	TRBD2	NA	CSARQRGGPIYEQYF	TGCAGTGCTAGACAGCGGGGGGGCCCCATCTACGAGCAGTACTTC
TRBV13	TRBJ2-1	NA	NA	CASSLRSPGWDEQFF	TGTGCCAGCAGCTTACGTTCGCCGGGGTGGGATGAGCAGTTCTTC
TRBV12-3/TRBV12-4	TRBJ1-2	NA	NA	CASSEPQGPNYGYTF	TGTGCCAGCAGTGAACCTCAGGGCCCCAACTATGGCTACACCTTC
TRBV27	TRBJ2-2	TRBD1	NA	CASSLSGQGRTGELFF	TGTGCCAGCAGTTTATCGGGACAGGGGCGGACCGGGGAGCTGTTTTTT
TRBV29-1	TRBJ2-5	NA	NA	CSVEGGTPQETQYF	TGCAGCGTTGAAGGCGGGACGCCGCAAGAGACCCAGTACTTC
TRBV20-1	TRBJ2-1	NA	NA	CSARSPMGRTINYNEQFF	TGCAGTGCTAGATCCCCGATGGGGCGGACGATAAACTACAATGAGCAGTTCTTC
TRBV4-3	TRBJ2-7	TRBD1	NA	CASSQADRGYEQYF	TGCGCCAGCAGCCAAGCGGACAGGGGCTACGAGCAGTACTTC
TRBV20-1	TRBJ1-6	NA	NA	CSGRNGENSPLHF	TGCAGTGGCAGAAACGGGGAAAATTCACCCCTCCACTTT
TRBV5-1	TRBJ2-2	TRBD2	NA	CASSLVPIGGASTGELFF	TGCGCCAGCAGCTTGGTACCAATCGGGGGGGCAAGCACCGGGGAGCTGTTTTTT
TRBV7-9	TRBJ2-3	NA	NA	CASSLGSQDTQYF	TGTGCCAGCAGCTTAGGGTCTCAAGATACGCAGTATTTT